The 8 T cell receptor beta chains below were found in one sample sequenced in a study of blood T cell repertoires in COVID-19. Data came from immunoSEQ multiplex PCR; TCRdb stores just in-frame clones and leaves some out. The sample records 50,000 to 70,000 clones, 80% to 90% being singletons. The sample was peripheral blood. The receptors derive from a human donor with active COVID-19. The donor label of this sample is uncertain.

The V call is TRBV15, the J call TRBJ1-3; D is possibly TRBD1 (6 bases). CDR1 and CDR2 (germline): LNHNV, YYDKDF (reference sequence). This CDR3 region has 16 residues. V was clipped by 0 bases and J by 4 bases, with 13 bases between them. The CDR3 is CATSRDLGAVGNTIYF. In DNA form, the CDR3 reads TGTGCCACCAGCAGAGATCTGGGGGCAGTAGGAAACACCATATATTTT.

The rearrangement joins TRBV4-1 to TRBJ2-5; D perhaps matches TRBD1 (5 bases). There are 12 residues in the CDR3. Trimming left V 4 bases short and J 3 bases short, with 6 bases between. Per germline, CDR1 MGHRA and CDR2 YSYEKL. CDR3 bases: TGCGCCAGCAGCCTCAGGGAAGAGACCCAGTACTTC. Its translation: CASSLREETQYF.

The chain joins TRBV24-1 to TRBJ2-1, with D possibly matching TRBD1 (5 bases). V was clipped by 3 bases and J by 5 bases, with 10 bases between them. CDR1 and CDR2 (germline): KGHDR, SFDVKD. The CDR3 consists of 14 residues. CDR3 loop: CATSDVGADNEQFF. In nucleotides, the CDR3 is TGTGCCACCAGTGATGTTGGGGCAGACAATGAGCAGTTCTTC.

CDR3 nucleotide sequence: TGTGCCAGCAGCCGTGGACAGAACTATGGCTACACCTTC. Protein sequence: CASSRGQNYGYTF. The chain carries TRBV3-1 (or the pseudogene TRBV3-2) and TRBJ1-2; D is possibly TRBD1 (6 bases). Germline V gene data show CDR1 as LGHDT and CDR2 as YNNKEL (reference sequence). With 4 bases removed from V and 2 bases from J, the gap between germline ends came to 8 bases. The CDR3 spans 13 residues.

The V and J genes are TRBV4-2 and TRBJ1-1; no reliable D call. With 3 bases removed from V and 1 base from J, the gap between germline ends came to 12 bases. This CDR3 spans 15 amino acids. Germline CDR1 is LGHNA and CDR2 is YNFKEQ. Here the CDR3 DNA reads TGTGCCAGCAGCCACCCCCTATCTGAGAACACTGAAGCTTTCTTT. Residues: CASSHPLSENTEAFF.

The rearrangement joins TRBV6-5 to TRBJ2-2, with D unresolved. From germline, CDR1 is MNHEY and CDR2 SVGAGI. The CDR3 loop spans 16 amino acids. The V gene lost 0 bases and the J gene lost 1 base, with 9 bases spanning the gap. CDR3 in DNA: TGTGCCAGCAGTTACTCGGTGCTAGGGAACACCGGGGAGCTGTTTTTT. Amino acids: CASSYSVLGNTGELFF.

CDR3 sequence: CASSLILAGGPDTQYF. In nucleotides, the CDR3 is TGTGCCAGCAGCTTAATACTAGCGGGGGGTCCAGATACGCAGTATTTT. The V and J genes are TRBV11-3 and TRBJ2-3, with 12 bases aligning to TRBD2. Germline V gene sequence: CDR1 SGHNT, CDR2 YENEEA. V was clipped by 2 bases and J by 4 bases; unmatched bases: 4. The CDR3 is 16 residues long.

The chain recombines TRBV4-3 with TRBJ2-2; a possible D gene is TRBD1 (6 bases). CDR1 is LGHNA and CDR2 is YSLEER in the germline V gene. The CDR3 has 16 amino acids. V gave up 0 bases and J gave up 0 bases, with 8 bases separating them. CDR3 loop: CASSQEGGSNTGELFF. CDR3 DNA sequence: TGCGCCAGCAGCCAAGAAGGGGGTTCGAACACCGGGGAGCTGTTTTTT.